Each of the 20 T cell receptor beta chains below was sequenced from the same sample in a study of blood T cell repertoires in COVID-19. Measured with immunoSEQ multiplex PCR; TCRdb has only the in-frame clones, and not every one. The table records 200,000 or so clones, 84% of them present only once. The sample comprised PBMCs or T cells enriched from blood (not recorded which). These receptors were obtained from a man in his 60s who had recovered from COVID-19.

J is TRBJ2-1 and V is TRBV19, with a possible D match to TRBD1 (5 bases). Germline V gene sequence: CDR1 LNHDA, CDR2 SQIVND (reference sequence). The CDR3 covers 14 residues. V was pared by 3 bases and J by 8 bases, with 14 bases between. CDR3 residues: CASSIRQGIYEQFF. For the CDR3, the DNA is TGTGCCAGTAGTATCCGGCAGGGTATCTATGAGCAGTTCTTC.

This sequence joins TRBV7-9 and TRBJ1-2, with D possibly being TRBD1 (5 bases). V lost 1 base, J lost 2 bases, and 11 bases lay in between. The CDR3 has 15 amino acids. Germline CDR1 SEHNR, CDR2 FQNEAQ (reference sequence). Written as DNA, the CDR3 is TGTGCCAGCAGCTTAGATTGGGGGGACAACTATGGCTACACCTTC. This codes for CASSLDWGDNYGYTF.

V and J are TRBV6-2 or TRBV6-3 and TRBJ1-2; 9 positions match TRBD1. Germline CDR1 is MNHEY and CDR2 is SVGEGT. The CDR3 is made up of 15 amino acids. V trimming: 5 bases; J trimming: 5 bases; junction bases outside the gene matches: 9. CDR3 nucleotide sequence: TGTGCCAGCAGTCCAGCCGGGACAGGGAAATATGGCTACACCTTC. It specifies CASSPAGTGKYGYTF.

The chain uses TRBV7-9 and TRBJ1-2, with D possibly TRBD1 on 6 matching bases. The CDR3 has 15 amino acids. The germline V and J ends were trimmed by 3 bases and 5 bases, with 16 bases remaining between them. CDR1 SEHNR and CDR2 FQNEAQ come from the germline V gene (reference sequence). The CDR3 nucleotides read TGTGCCAGCAGCTTTTTTCCACAGGGAGGGTATGGCTACACCTTC. This gives the protein CASSFFPQGGYGYTF.

The chain is built from TRBV7-9 and TRBJ2-1, with 7 positions matching TRBD2. Trimming removed 3 bases from V and 5 bases from J; junction bases left unmatched: 4. Germline V CDR1 and CDR2: SEHNR, FQNEAQ (reference sequence). This CDR3 region has 14 residues. The CDR3 loop reads CASSLGGLNNEQFF. The CDR3, as DNA: TGTGCCAGCAGCTTGGGGGGACTAAACAATGAGCAGTTCTTC.

The chain joins TRBV5-4 to TRBJ2-2, with 9 bases fitting TRBD1. The ends lost 4 bases at V and 3 bases at J; junction bases unmatched: 4. The germline CDR1 and CDR2 sequences are SGHNT and YYREEE (reference sequence). This CDR3 region has 15 residues. The DNA of the CDR3 is TGTGCCAGCAGCGGACGGGACAGGGACACCGGGGAGCTGTTTTTT. Translated: CASSGRDRDTGELFF.

The rearrangement uses TRBV11-3 and TRBJ1-1; D is unresolved. The V gene's germline CDR1 is SGHNT and CDR2 YENEEA. The V end lost 2 bases, the J end lost 2 bases, and 9 bases lay between the germline ends. The CDR3 totals 14 residues. CDR3 in DNA: TGTGCCAGCAGCTTACATCCTACTAACACTGAAGCTTTCTTT. Its protein is CASSLHPTNTEAFF.

The chain couples TRBV29-1 to TRBJ2-2, with 7 bases lining up with TRBD2. Germline V lookup: CDR1 SQVTM, CDR2 ANQGSEA. This CDR3 spans 12 amino acids. This chain's CDR3 is CWGGGNTGELFF. The CDR3 nucleotides are TGCTGGGGGGGAGGGAACACCGGGGAGCTGTTTTTT.

The chain has TRBV5-4 and TRBJ1-4; a possible D gene is TRBD1 (6 bases). Germline CDR1 reads SGHNT; CDR2 reads YYREEE (reference sequence). The CDR3 runs to 14 residues. Trimming cost V 2 bases and J 7 bases, with 12 bases left between them. The CDR3 spells CASSFGGAGEKLFF. In nucleotides, the CDR3 is TGTGCCAGCAGCTTTGGGGGGGCGGGTGAAAAACTGTTTTTT.

The rearrangement links TRBV5-1 to TRBJ2-7; 9 nucleotides agree with TRBD1. Germline values: CDR1 SGHRS, CDR2 YFSETQ. This CDR3 has 15 residues. The trim removed 4 bases at V and 7 bases at J, leaving 12 bases unmatched. CDR3 amino acids: CASSRSGTGRREQYF. The CDR3 DNA is TGCGCCAGCAGCCGCTCCGGGACAGGGCGCAGGGAGCAGTACTTC.

The V gene is TRBV6-4, the J gene TRBJ2-2, with a possible D match to TRBD1 (6 bases). The CDR3 extends over 15 amino acids. Per the germline V gene, CDR1 is MRHNA and CDR2 is SNTAGT. The ends were cut back, 9 bases at V and 1 base at J, with 15 bases in the middle. The CDR3 spells CASRSGTLNTGELFF. The CDR3 nucleotides are TGTGCCAGTCGATCCGGGACATTGAACACCGGGGAGCTGTTTTTT.

In its sample, this clone was seen once. This chain links TRBV27 with TRBJ1-4; D ambiguous. This CDR3 contains 13 residues. The V end lost 1 base, the J end lost 6 bases, and 6 bases lay between the germline ends. Per germline, CDR1 MNHEY and CDR2 SMNVEV (reference sequence). This CDR3 reads CASSLLSDEKLFF. The DNA of the CDR3 is TGTGCCAGCAGTTTATTGAGCGATGAAAAACTGTTTTTT.

In its sample, this clone was seen a few times. This chain links TRBV18 with TRBJ2-2; TRBD1 matches at 11 bases. The CDR3 loop spans 16 amino acids. Germline CDR1 is KGHSH and CDR2 is LQKENI. Losses at the gene ends were 6 bases for V and 2 bases for J; bases not matched to a gene: 5. CDR3 region: CASSGQGGQNTGELFF. In nucleotides, the CDR3 is TGTGCCAGCTCGGGACAGGGGGGCCAAAACACCGGGGAGCTGTTTTTT.

This chain joins TRBV6-5 and TRBJ2-2, with D tentatively TRBD1 (7 bases). The CDR3 runs to 14 residues. Trimming took off 6 bases at V and 4 bases at J, with 12 bases between the two ends. Germline V gene lookup returns CDR1 MNHEY and CDR2 SVGAGI. Here the CDR3 DNA reads TGTGCCAGCAGACAGGGGAGGTTCACCGGGGAGCTGTTTTTT. Its translation is CASRQGRFTGELFF.

The J gene is TRBJ2-7, the V gene TRBV14; TRBD1 agrees at 10 bases. The CDR3 covers 15 residues. V was pared by 6 bases and J by 1 base, with 6 bases of the junction left unmatched. Germline V gives CDR1 SGHDN, CDR2 FVKESK. The CDR3 spells CASSRPGQGSYEQYF. CDR3 DNA sequence: TGTGCCAGCAGTAGACCGGGACAGGGGTCCTACGAGCAGTACTTC.

This chain connects TRBV5-1 to TRBJ1-1, with D perhaps TRBD1 (5 bases). CDR3 length equals 15 residues. Trimming shortened V by 2 bases and J by 4 bases, and 15 bases separated the two germline ends. Germline CDR1 is SGHRS and CDR2 is YFSETQ. CDR3 protein: CASSLYQGLGTEAFF. Written as DNA, the CDR3 is TGCGCCAGCAGCTTATATCAGGGTCTGGGCACTGAAGCTTTCTTT.

The chain uses TRBV5-1 and TRBJ2-5; 9 nucleotides align to TRBD1. Germline V CDR1 and CDR2: SGHRS, YFSETQ. The CDR3 loop spans 15 amino acids. The V gene end was trimmed by 4 bases and the J gene end by 5 bases; junction bases not matched to a gene: 9. For the CDR3, the DNA is TGCGCCAGCAGCCCGGGACAGGGCTCCTGGGAGACCCAGTACTTC. Translating gives CASSPGQGSWETQYF.

The gene calls are TRBV30 and TRBJ2-3; 9 positions agree with TRBD2. The CDR3 covers 14 residues. J gave up 6 bases and V 4 bases, and 8 bases lay outside the gene matches. Germline CDR1 is GTSNPN and CDR2 is SVGIG (reference sequence). The DNA for the CDR3 is TGTGCCTGGAACGCGGGGGGGCCGTCGGATACGCAGTATTTT. Translating it yields CAWNAGGPSDTQYF.

The table lists this clone with a count of one. J is TRBJ2-1 and V is TRBV5-4, with TRBD1 identical over 8 bases. Trimming at V came to 4 bases and at J to 8 bases, leaving 5 bases not matched to a gene. The CDR3 length is 13 residues. The germline V gene encodes CDR1 SGHNT and CDR2 YYREEE (reference sequence). The CDR3 region has the DNA TGTGCCAGCAGCAAGGACAGGGCTGATGAGCAGTTCTTC. This gives the protein CASSKDRADEQFF.

The CDR3 sequence: CASSPRQGHDNTEAFF. The CDR3 DNA sequence: TGTGCCAGCTCACCACGGCAGGGACACGACAACACTGAAGCTTTCTTT. The chain joins TRBV18 to TRBJ1-1; maybe TRBD1 (6 bases). The CDR3 runs 16 residues. V dropped 1 base and J dropped 2 bases, with 14 bases sitting between them. From germline, CDR1 is KGHSH and CDR2 LQKENI.